The clone carrying this TCR beta chain was seen many times. TCRdb redid the calling of the 5' RACE reads with MiXCR, one entry per CDR3 protein. The sample records more than 25,000 distinct CDR3 sequences, around 5.2% being singletons. These data belong to a study of early T cells in non-severe SARS-CoV-2 infection. Study-wide context: Bulk RNA from unsorted whole blood was sequenced; chains were unpaired.

CDR3 length: 13 residues. V was trimmed by 4 bases and J by 1 base, leaving 7 bases between them. Germline V gives CDR1 KGHSH, CDR2 LQKENI. The chain has TRBV18 and TRBJ1-1; D uncertain. This receptor was identified in an adult who was a healthcare worker with PCR-confirmed SARS-CoV-2 infection or an uninfected control (not recorded which). Sequenced sample: whole blood. The CDR3 DNA sequence: TGTGCCAGCTCACGGGGAGGGAACACTGAAGCTTTCTTT. This gives the protein CASSRGGNTEAFF.